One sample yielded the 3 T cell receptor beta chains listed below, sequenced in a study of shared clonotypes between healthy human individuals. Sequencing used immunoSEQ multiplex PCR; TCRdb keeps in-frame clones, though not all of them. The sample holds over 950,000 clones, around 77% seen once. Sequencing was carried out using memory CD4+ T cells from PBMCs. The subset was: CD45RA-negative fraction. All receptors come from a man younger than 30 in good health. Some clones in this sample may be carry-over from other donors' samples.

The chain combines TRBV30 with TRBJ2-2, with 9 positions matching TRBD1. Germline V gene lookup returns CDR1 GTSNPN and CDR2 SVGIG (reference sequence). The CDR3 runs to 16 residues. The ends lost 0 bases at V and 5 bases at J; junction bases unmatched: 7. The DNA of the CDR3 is TGTGCCTGGAGTGTCGTGACAGGGGGGTATACCGGGGAGCTGTTTTTT. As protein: CAWSVVTGGYTGELFF.

DNA for the CDR3: TGTGCCAGCAGCTCTCCCAGAGGGACTAGCGGGAGCAGAGGGTCCTACAATGAGCAGTTCTTC. Translated: CASSSPRGTSGSRGSYNEQFF. J is TRBJ2-1 and V is TRBV7-3; 14 bases agree with TRBD2. V shed 4 bases, J shed 1 base, and the junction held 15 bases outside the gene matches. CDR1 is SGHTA, CDR2 FQGTGA, per germline. This CDR3 has 21 residues.

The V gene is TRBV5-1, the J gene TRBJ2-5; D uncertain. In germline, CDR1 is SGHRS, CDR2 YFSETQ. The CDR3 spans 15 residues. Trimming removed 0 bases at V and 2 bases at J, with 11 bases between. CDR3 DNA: TGCGCCAGCAGCTTGGCCGTGCAGTTACAAGAGACCCAGTACTTC. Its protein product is CASSLAVQLQETQYF.